This is a list of T cell receptor beta chains from one sample in a study of T-cell memory formation after mild COVID-19. Via MiXCR, TCRdb re-called the 5' RACE reads, giving one row per CDR3 protein. The sample yields about 250,000 distinct CDR3 sequences, roughly 15% seen once. The sample taken for sequencing was PBMCs or a T cell subset sorted from them (not recorded which). These TCRs come from a man in his late teens or twenties who had mild COVID-19 (a few samples of this study predate the infection). Cell type and time point are not known. Both conserved end residues are part of each CDR3. A D gene is named only where the DNA matches it firmly. The size entry is marked missing in some rows and otherwise reads once, few, many or a size class.

J: TRBJ1-2; V: TRBV15; size: .; D: .; DNA: TGTGCCACCAGCAGAGAAGTTGGGTATGGCTACACCTTC; CDR3: CATSREVGYGYTF
J: TRBJ2-5; V: TRBV7-9; size: many; D: TRBD1; DNA: TGTGCCAGCAGCTTATTAAGGGATCTAGGGGGCGAGACCCAGTACTTC; CDR3: CASSLLRDLGGETQYF
J: TRBJ1-6; V: TRBV7-6; size: .; D: .; DNA: TGTGCCAGCAGCTTAGCCCCGGACAGAAACTCACCCCTCCACTTT; CDR3: CASSLAPDRNSPLHF
J: TRBJ2-7; V: TRBV7-2; size: few; D: TRBD1; DNA: TGTGCCAGCGTCCGGGACAGTTCTTTCTACGAGCAGTACTTC; CDR3: CASVRDSSFYEQYF
J: TRBJ2-5; V: TRBV11-2; size: .; D: .; DNA: TGTGCCAGCAGCTTAGACAGGTCGGGGGAGACCCAGTACTTC; CDR3: CASSLDRSGETQYF
J: TRBJ2-5; V: TRBV4-3; size: .; D: .; DNA: TGCGCCAGCAGCCCCCGCCCGGACACAGGACAAGAGACCCAGTACTTC; CDR3: CASSPRPDTGQETQYF
J: TRBJ2-1; V: TRBV5-1; size: few; D: .; DNA: TGCGCCAGCAGCTTAGGGTCCCGAGGGCAGTTCTTC; CDR3: CASSLGSRGQFF
J: TRBJ2-3; V: TRBV3-1; size: .; D: TRBD2; DNA: TGTGCCAGCAGTCCCGGACTAGCGGGGGGGCGAGATACGCAGTATTTT; CDR3: CASSPGLAGGRDTQYF
J: TRBJ2-7; V: TRBV3-1; size: .; D: .; DNA: TGTGCCAGCAGCCAGAGGGAACGCCACGAGCAGTACTTC; CDR3: CASSQRERHEQYF
J: TRBJ2-2; V: TRBV10-3; size: few; D: .; DNA: TGTGCCATCTCATCAGGGGTTAACGCGAACACCGGGGAGCTGTTTTTT; CDR3: CAISSGVNANTGELFF
J: TRBJ1-2; V: TRBV4-3; size: many; D: .; DNA: TGCGCCAGCAGCCAGAATCCAAACTATGGCTACACCTTC; CDR3: CASSQNPNYGYTF
J: TRBJ2-5; V: TRBV10-3; size: .; D: .; DNA: TGTGCCATCATGGGTAAAGAGACCCAGTACTTC; CDR3: CAIMGKETQYF
J: TRBJ2-1; V: TRBV6-2/TRBV6-3; size: few; D: TRBD2; DNA: TGTGCCAGCAGTGAAGCGGGGGGACGGAAATTCTTC; CDR3: CASSEAGGRKFF
J: TRBJ1-6; V: TRBV28; size: .; D: .; DNA: TGTGCCAGCAGTTCATCCCGGGGGGTGGATAATTCACCCCTCCACTTT; CDR3: CASSSSRGVDNSPLHF
J: TRBJ2-1; V: TRBV25-1; size: .; D: .; DNA: TGTGCCAGCAGTGAAGGTGGCTCTTTGGAGCAGTTCTTC; CDR3: CASSEGGSLEQFF
J: TRBJ1-2; V: TRBV24-1; size: few; D: .; DNA: TGTGCCACCAGTGATTTGTCCCACAACTATGGCTACACCTTC; CDR3: CATSDLSHNYGYTF
J: TRBJ2-2; V: TRBV6-5; size: few; D: .; DNA: TGTGCCAGCAGTTACCCAAACACCGGGGAGCTGTTTTTT; CDR3: CASSYPNTGELFF
J: TRBJ1-1; V: TRBV7-8; size: .; D: .; DNA: TGTGCCAGCAGCCGTCAGGGTCCCACTGAAGCTTTCTTT; CDR3: CASSRQGPTEAFF
J: TRBJ2-1; V: TRBV5-1; size: .; D: TRBD2; DNA: TGCGCCAGCAGCTTGGCCTACGGGGGGGACCTCGGGGAGCAGTTCTTC; CDR3: CASSLAYGGDLGEQFF
J: TRBJ2-1; V: TRBV5-1; size: few; D: .; DNA: TGCGCCAGCAGCTTGCGTGGGGTCCGGGACGAGCAGTTCTTC; CDR3: CASSLRGVRDEQFF
J: TRBJ1-6; V: TRBV3-1; size: few; D: .; DNA: TGTGCCAGCAGCTCAGGCGGGGGAGGATCACCCCTCCACTTT; CDR3: CASSSGGGGSPLHF
J: TRBJ2-5; V: TRBV6-5; size: few; D: TRBD1; DNA: TGTGCCAGCAGTTACTCTACGACAGGGTGGGGGACCCAGTACTTC; CDR3: CASSYSTTGWGTQYF
J: TRBJ1-1; V: TRBV7-2; size: few; D: TRBD1; DNA: TGTGCCAGCAGCTCAAGACAGGGCTTATACACTGAAGCTTTCTTT; CDR3: CASSSRQGLYTEAFF